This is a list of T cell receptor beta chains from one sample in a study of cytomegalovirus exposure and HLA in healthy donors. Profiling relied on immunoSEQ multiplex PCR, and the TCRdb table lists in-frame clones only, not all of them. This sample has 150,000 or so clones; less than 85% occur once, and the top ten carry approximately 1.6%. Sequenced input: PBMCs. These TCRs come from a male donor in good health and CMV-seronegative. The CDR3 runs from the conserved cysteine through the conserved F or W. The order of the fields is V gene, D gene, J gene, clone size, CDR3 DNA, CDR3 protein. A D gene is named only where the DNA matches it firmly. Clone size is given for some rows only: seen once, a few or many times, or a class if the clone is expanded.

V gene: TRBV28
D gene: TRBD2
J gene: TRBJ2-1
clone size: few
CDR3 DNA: TGTGCCAGCAGTCCCCGTCAAGCGGGACTGGGGTACAATGAGCAGTTCTTC
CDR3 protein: CASSPRQAGLGYNEQFF

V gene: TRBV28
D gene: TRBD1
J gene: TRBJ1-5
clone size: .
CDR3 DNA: TGTGCCAGCAGCCGACAGGGGGAGTACCAGCCCCAGCATTTT
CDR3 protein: CASSRQGEYQPQHF

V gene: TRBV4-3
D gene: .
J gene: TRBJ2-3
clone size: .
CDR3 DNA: TGCGCCAGCAGCCAAGATGGGGGGGCGGATACGCAGTATTTT
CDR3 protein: CASSQDGGADTQYF

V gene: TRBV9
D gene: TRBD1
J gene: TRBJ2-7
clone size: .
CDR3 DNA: TGTGCCAGCAGCGTAGACTCGGGGACAGGGGCGTCCGAGCAGTACTTC
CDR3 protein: CASSVDSGTGASEQYF

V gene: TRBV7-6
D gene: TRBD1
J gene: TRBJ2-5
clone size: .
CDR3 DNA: TGTGCCAGCAGCTTAGGGACAGGGGGTGAGACCCAGTACTTC
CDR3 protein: CASSLGTGGETQYF

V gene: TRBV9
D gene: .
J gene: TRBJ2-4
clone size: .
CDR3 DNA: TGTGCCAGCAGCGCGACAGTAGCCAAAAACATTCAGTACTTC
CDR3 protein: CASSATVAKNIQYF

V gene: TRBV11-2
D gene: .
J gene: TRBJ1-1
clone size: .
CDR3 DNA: TGTGCCAGCAGCTTACCCCAGGGGACTGAAGCTTTCTTT
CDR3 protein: CASSLPQGTEAFF

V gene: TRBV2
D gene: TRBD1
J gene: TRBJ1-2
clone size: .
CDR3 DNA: TGTGCCAGCCGCGAGGTCGGGACAGGGAGCAATGGCTACACCTTC
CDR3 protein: CASREVGTGSNGYTF

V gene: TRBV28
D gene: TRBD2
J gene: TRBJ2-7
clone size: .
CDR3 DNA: TGTGCCAGCACCGGGGGGTCGGGGCTATCCTACGAGCAGTACTTC
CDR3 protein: CASTGGSGLSYEQYF

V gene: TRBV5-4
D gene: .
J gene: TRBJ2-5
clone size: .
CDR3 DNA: TGTGCCAGCAGCTCTCAAGAGACCCAGTACTTC
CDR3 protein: CASSSQETQYF

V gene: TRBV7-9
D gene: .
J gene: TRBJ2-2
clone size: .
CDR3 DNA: TGTTCCAGCAGCCCGAGCACCGGGGAGCTGTTTTTT
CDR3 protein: CSSSPSTGELFF

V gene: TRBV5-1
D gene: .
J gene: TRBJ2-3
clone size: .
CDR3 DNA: TGCGCCAGCAGCTTGCGGGGAACCCTCACAGATACGCAGTATTTT
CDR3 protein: CASSLRGTLTDTQYF

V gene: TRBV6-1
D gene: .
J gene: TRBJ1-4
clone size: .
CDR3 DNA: TGTGCCAGCAGTGATAGGGTCAGGGGTTTGTTTTTT
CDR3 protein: CASSDRVRGLFF

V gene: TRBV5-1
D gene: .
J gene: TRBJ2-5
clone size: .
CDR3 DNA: TGCGCCAGCAGCTTAGCAGAGACCCAGTACTTC
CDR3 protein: CASSLAETQYF

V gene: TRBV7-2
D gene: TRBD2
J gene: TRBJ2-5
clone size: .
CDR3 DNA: TGTGCCAGCAGCTCGCCGGGGGGAGGGGAGACCCAGTACTTC
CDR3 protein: CASSSPGGGETQYF

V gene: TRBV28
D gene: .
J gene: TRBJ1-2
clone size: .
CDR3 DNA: TGTGCCAGCAGTTGGGGGGGTGCGGGGGGTGGCTACACCTTC
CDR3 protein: CASSWGGAGGGYTF

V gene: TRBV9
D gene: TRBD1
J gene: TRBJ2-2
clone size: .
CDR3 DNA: TGTGCCAGCAGACCCGGACAGGGGGTTACCGGGGAGCTGTTTTTT
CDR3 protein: CASRPGQGVTGELFF

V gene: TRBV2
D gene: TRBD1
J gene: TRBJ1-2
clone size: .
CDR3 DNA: TGTGCCAGCAGTTCAACGGGACAGCACTATGGCTACACCTTC
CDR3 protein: CASSSTGQHYGYTF

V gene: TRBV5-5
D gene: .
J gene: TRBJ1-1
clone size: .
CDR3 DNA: TGTGCCAGCAGCTTGGCGGGGATTAACACTGAAGCTTTCTTT
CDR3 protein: CASSLAGINTEAFF

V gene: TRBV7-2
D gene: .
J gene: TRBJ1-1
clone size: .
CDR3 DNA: TGTGCCAGCAGCTTAGACCCTATTCAGCGGCAGGGGAAGGCTTTCTTT
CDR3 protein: CASSLDPIQRQGKAFF

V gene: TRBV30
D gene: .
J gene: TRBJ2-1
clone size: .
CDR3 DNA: TGTGCCTGGAGTCTAGGACAGTACAATGAGCAGTTCTTC
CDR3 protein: CAWSLGQYNEQFF

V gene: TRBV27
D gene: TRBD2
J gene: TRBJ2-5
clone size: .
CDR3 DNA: TGTGCCAGCAGTACGACGCTGCGACTAGCGGACCTAAGGACCCAGTACTTC
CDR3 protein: CASSTTLRLADLRTQYF

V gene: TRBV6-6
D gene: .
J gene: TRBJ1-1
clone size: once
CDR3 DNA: TGTGCCAGCCCGTGTTGCCAGGGTCTGACTGAAGCTTTCTTT
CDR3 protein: CASPCCQGLTEAFF

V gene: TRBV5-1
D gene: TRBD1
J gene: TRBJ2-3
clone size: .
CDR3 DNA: TGCGCCAGCAGCCTAGACAGGGGAAGCACAGATACGCAGTATTTT
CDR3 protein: CASSLDRGSTDTQYF

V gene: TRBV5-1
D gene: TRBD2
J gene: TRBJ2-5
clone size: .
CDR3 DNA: TGCGCCAGCAGCTTGGTCCTAGCGGGGGGGATAAGAGAGACCCAGTACTTC
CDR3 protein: CASSLVLAGGIRETQYF

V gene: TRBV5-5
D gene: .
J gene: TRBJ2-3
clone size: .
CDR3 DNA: TGTGCCAGCAGCTTGGGAGTCCCTAGCGTTGCAGATACGCAGTATTTT
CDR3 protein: CASSLGVPSVADTQYF

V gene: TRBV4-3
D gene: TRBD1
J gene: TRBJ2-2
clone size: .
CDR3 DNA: TGCGCCAGCAGCCAGACAGGGGGCGGGAACACCGGGGAGCTGTTTTTT
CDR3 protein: CASSQTGGGNTGELFF

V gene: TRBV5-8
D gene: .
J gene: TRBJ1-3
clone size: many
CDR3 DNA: TGTGCCAGCAGCTTGGAGGGAGTCGCTGGAAACACCATATATTTT
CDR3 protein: CASSLEGVAGNTIYF

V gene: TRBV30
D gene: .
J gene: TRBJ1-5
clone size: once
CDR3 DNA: TGTGCCTGGAGTGTACGGGGGAATCAGCCCCAGCATTTT
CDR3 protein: CAWSVRGNQPQHF

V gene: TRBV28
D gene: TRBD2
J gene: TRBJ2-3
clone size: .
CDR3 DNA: TGTGCCACCTATAGCCGGGAGGGCTCAGATACGCAGTATTTT
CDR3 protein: CATYSREGSDTQYF

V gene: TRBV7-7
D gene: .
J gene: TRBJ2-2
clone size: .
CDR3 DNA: TGTGCCAGCAGCCGACGGGAGTATGGGGGAACCGGGGAGCTGTTTTTT
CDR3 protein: CASSRREYGGTGELFF

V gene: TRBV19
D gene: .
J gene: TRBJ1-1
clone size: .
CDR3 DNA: TGTGCCAGCGTTCCACGCGGCGCTGAAGCTTTCTTT
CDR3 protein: CASVPRGAEAFF

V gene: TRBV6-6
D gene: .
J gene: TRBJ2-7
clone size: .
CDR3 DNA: TGTGCCAGCAGTTTCCAAAAAGGGGGAAGGTCCTACGAGCAGTACTTC
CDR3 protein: CASSFQKGGRSYEQYF

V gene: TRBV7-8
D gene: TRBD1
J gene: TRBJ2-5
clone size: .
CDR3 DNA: TGTGCCAGCAGCTTTGGGACAGGTTTCCAAGAGACCCAGTACTTC
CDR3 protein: CASSFGTGFQETQYF

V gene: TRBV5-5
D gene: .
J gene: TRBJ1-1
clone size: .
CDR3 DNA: TGTGCCAGCAGCTTGGGTCAGGGGTTAAACACTGAAGCTTTCTTT
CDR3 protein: CASSLGQGLNTEAFF

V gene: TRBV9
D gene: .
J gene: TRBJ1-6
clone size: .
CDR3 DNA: TGTGCCAGCAGCGATAGGGGCGGGGCCACCCTCCACTTT
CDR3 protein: CASSDRGGATLHF

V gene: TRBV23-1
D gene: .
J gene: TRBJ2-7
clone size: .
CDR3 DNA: TGCGCCAGCAGTCAATCGAAAGGGGCCCCTCACGAGCAGTACTTC
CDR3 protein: CASSQSKGAPHEQYF

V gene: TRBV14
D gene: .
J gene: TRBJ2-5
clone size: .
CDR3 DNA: TGTGCCAGCAGCCAAGTCGAGTGGGAGACCCAGTACTTC
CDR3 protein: CASSQVEWETQYF

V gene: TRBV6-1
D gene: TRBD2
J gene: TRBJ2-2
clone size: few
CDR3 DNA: TGTGCCAGCAGCCAAGGGACTAGAGTCACCGGGGAGCTGTTTTTT
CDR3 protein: CASSQGTRVTGELFF

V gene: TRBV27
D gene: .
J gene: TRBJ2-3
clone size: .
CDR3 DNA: TGTGCCAGCAGGCGGGGAGATACGCAGTATTTT
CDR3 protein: CASRRGDTQYF

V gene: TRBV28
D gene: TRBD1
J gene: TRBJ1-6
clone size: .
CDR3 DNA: TGTGCCAGCAGGGGGGGACAGCCTGGGGGTTCACCCCTCCACTTT
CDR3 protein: CASRGGQPGGSPLHF

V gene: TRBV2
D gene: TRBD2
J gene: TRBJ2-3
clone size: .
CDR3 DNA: TGTGCCAGCAGATTACTAGCGGGGGTTAACACAGATACGCAGTATTTT
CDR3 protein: CASRLLAGVNTDTQYF

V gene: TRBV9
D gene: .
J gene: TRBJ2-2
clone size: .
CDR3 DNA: TGTGCCAGCAGCGCAGAACAGGGAGCGAACACCGGGGAGCTGTTTTTT
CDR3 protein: CASSAEQGANTGELFF

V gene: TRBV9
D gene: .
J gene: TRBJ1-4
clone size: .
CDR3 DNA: TGTGCCAGCAGCGCCGACCAGGCTAATAATGAAAAACTGTTTTTT
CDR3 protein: CASSADQANNEKLFF

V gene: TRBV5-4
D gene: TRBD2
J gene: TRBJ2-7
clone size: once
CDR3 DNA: TGTGCCAGCAGCCCGGGGGGACTAGCGGCTTACGAGCAGTACTTC
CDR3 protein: CASSPGGLAAYEQYF

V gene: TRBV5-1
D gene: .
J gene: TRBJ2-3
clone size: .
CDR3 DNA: TGCGCCAGCAAAAACAGCTTACACACAGATACGCAGTATTTT
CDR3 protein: CASKNSLHTDTQYF

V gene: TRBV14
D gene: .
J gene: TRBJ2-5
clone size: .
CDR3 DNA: TGTGCCAGCAGCCACGGAGAGACCCAGTACTTC
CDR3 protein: CASSHGETQYF

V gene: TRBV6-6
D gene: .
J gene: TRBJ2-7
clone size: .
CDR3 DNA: TGTGCCAGCAGCAATTTCTACGAGCAGTACTTC
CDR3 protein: CASSNFYEQYF

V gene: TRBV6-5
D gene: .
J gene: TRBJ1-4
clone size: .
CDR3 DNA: TGTGCCAGCAGACAACGGGGGGGGGCATACGAAAAACTGTTTTTT
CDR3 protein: CASRQRGGAYEKLFF

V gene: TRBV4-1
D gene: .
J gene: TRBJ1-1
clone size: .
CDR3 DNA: TGCGCCAGCAGCCAAGATAAAGGGAGGCGAACAACTGAAGCTTTCTTT
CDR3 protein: CASSQDKGRRTTEAFF

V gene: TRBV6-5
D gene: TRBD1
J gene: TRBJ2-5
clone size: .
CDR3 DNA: TGTGCCAGCAGTACCGGGACAGAAGAGACCCAGTACTTC
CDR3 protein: CASSTGTEETQYF

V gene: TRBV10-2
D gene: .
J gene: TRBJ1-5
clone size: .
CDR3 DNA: TGCGCCAGCACTGGAGGGGAGAGGAGCAATCAGCCCCAGCATTTT
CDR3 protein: CASTGGERSNQPQHF

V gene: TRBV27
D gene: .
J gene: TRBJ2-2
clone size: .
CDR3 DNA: TGTGCCAGCAGCTGGGGGCGGAACACCGGGGAGCTGTTTTTT
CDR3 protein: CASSWGRNTGELFF

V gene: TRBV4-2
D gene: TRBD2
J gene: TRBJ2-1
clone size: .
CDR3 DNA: TGTGCCAGCAGCCAAGAAACTAGCGGGGGGCCGGGTGAGCAGTTCTTC
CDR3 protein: CASSQETSGGPGEQFF

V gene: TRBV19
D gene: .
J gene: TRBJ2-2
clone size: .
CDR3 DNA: TGTGCCAGTAGTATCACTGTCCGGGGGATCGGGGAGCTGTTTTTT
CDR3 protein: CASSITVRGIGELFF

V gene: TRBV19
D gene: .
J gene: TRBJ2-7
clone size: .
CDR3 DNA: TGTGCCAGTAGTATGGGACTTGGCCCCTACGAGCAGTACTTC
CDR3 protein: CASSMGLGPYEQYF

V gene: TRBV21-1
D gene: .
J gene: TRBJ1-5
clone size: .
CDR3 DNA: TGTGCCAGCAGCCAAAGGAGGAAGGGGGATCAGCCCCAGCATTTT
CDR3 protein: CASSQRRKGDQPQHF